This TCR beta chain was captured in a study of Graves' ophthalmopathy and Graves' hyperthyroidism. Study in general: At initial diagnosis, peripheral blood was obtained, and this preceded any treatment. Study-level points and caveats: Ophthalmopathy progression was predicted by the model at roughly 69% sensitivity and approximately 72% specificity. For separating ophthalmopathy from stable hyperthyroidism, a 13-signature model gave 87.88% sensitivity and approximately 76% specificity.

This clonotype came up many times. Its specificity is unknown. Investigators amplified TCR beta CDR3 regions from RNA transcripts. First-round RT-PCR with HTBI primers preceded a second-round multiplex PCR. MiXCR was run by TCRdb on the multiplex PCR reads, yielding one entry per CDR3 protein. The sample records about 740,000 distinct CDR3 sequences, 40% being singletons. The diagnostic workup employed clinical symptoms, serum thyroxine, TRAb, thyroid ultrasound and orbital computed tomography. CDR1 SNHLY and CDR2 FYNNEI come from the germline V gene. Trimming removed 2 bases from V and 2 bases from J, with 9 bases in between. The CDR3 length is 14 residues.

Material: peripheral blood. The receptor was isolated from an adult man with Graves' ophthalmopathy. The chain joins TRBV2 to TRBJ1-2, with a tentative D call TRBD1 (6 bases). CDR3: CASSETGNNYGYTF. CDR3 DNA sequence: TGTGCCAGCAGTGAAACAGGGAACAACTATGGCTACACCTTC.